Below are 2 T cell receptor beta chains sequenced from a single sample in a study of cytomegalovirus exposure and HLA in healthy donors (dated by TCRdb to about 2017). Library preparation used the immunoSEQ multiplex PCR assay. Held by TCRdb, this immuneACCESS table contains in-frame sequences only and omits some clones. Under half of the omission traces to an unresolved V gene where checked; the cause of the rest is unknown. The sample table lists 70,000 to 85,000 clones, approximately 94% of them with a count of one. Together, the top ten hold 1.5% to 2% of the sample. Source material: PBMCs. The receptors come from a woman between 18 and 29 years old in good health and CMV-seropositive.

By frequency in the sample, this clone is medium-sized. The gene calls are TRBV19 and TRBJ2-2; 13 bases are a match to TRBD2. The CDR3 sequence is 15 residues long. The V gene end was trimmed by 6 bases and the J gene end by 6 bases; junction bases not matched to a gene: 4. Looked up from germline, CDR1 is LNHDA and CDR2 is SQIVND (reference sequence). The CDR3: CASRGLAGDAGELFF. In DNA, the CDR3 is TGTGCCAGTAGAGGACTAGCGGGGGACGCCGGGGAGCTGTTTTTT.

In this sample, this clone turned up once. This sequence joins TRBV9 and TRBJ2-1; 10 nucleotides match TRBD2. From germline, CDR1 is SGDLS and CDR2 YYNGEE. With V trimmed by 4 bases and J by 4 bases, 5 bases remained unmatched. CDR3 length: 15 residues. In nucleotides, the CDR3 is TGTGCCAGCAGCCTTACTAGCGGGGAGTACAATGAGCAGTTCTTC. It codes for CASSLTSGEYNEQFF. Combining the CDR3 with reference TRBV9 and TRBJ2-1 gives the whole variable domain DSGVTQTPKHLITATGQRVTLRCSPRSGDLSVYWYQQSLDQGLQFLIQYYNGEERAKGNILERFSAQQFPDLHSELNLSSLELGDSALYFCASSLTSGEYNEQFFGPGTRLTVL.